This record concerns one TCR beta chain sequence. Antigen specificity is unknown. The data originate from a study of blood T cells in healthy people across ages. The study, taken as a whole, reports: More naive CD4+ cells and higher diversity were found in long-lived than in aged donors. For the donors, CMV status was unknown and possibly confounded expanded clonotype changes. Leaving the PBMCs unsorted stopped any conclusive comparison of naive versus antigen-experienced cells.

From germline, CDR1 is SEHNR and CDR2 FQNEAQ (reference sequence). V lost 6 bases and J lost 8, with 19 bases in between. The CDR3 covers 14 residues. Caucasian, healthy and from Russia, the donors were aged between about 6 and 90. A second PCR, run for about 7 to 11 cycles, used a sample-barcoded 5' primer plus a J-beta primer mix. From the 5' RACE reads, TCRdb called clonotypes with MiXCR, one entry per CDR3 protein. The repertoire consists of over 950,000 distinct CDR3 sequences, with roughly two fifths occurring once and the leading ten covering under 15%. Sequenced material: blood. The chain joins TRBV7-9 to TRBJ1-2; D remains unclear. This TCR was sampled from a man aged 18 to 29 in good health. The CDR3 sequence: CASSSNSPRGGYTF. The CDR3 coding sequence is TGTGCCAGCAGTTCCAATTCCCCTCGTGGAGGCTACACCTTC.